Included here is one T cell receptor beta chain sequence, with context. Its cognate antigen is unknown. The data originate from a study of circulating and synovial CD4+ cells in juvenile arthritis. V gave up 3 bases and J gave up 0 bases, with 10 bases separating them. Germline lookup yields CDR1 MDHEN and CDR2 SYDVKM. The CDR3 is 15 residues long. Profiling relied on immunoSEQ multiplex PCR, and the TCRdb table lists in-frame clones only, not all of them. The table includes under 40,000 clones, around 95% detected once. Study-level findings and limits: These blood cells shared more CDR3 sequences with synovium than bulk blood. CPL versus bulk CD4 samples: T cell genome counts differed by at least an order of magnitude. Deeper sequencing increased measured overlap with synovial clonotypes.

Sequenced samples came from active juvenile idiopathic arthritis patients. The chain carries TRBV28 and TRBJ2-3; weak D call: TRBD2 (5 bases). Sequencing was performed on CD4+ T cells from blood. This sequence originates from a human donor with juvenile idiopathic arthritis. CDR3 protein: CASSLAGPSTDTQYF. In DNA form, the CDR3 reads TGTGCCAGCAGTTTGGCGGGCCCTAGCACAGATACGCAGTATTTT.